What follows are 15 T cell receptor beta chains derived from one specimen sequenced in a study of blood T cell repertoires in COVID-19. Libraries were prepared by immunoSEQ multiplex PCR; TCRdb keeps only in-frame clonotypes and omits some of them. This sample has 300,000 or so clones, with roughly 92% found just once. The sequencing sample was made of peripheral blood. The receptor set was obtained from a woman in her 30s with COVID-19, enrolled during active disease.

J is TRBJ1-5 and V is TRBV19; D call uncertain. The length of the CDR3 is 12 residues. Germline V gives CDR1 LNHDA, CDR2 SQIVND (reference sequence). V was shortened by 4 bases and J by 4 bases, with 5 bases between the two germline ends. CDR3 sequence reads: CASSSQNQPQHF. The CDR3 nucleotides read TGTGCCAGTAGTAGTCAGAATCAGCCCCAGCATTTT.

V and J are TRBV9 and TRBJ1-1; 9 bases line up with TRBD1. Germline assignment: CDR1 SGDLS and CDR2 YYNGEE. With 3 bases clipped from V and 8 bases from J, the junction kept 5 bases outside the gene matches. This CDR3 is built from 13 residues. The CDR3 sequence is CASSGGQGSEAFF. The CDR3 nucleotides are TGTGCCAGCAGCGGAGGACAGGGGAGCGAAGCTTTCTTT.

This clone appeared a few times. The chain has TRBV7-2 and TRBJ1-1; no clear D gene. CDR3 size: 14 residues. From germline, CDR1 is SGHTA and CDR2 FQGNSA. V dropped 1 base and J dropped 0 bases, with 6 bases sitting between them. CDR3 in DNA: TGTGCCAGCAGCTTAGTGCTAATGAACACTGAAGCTTTCTTT. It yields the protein CASSLVLMNTEAFF.

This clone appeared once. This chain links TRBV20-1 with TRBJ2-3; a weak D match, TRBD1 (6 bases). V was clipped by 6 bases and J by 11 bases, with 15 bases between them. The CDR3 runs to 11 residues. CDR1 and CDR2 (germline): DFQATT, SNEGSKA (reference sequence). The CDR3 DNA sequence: TGCAGTGCCAGGGGCCCGCCCGGGCAGTATTTT. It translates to CSARGPPGQYF.

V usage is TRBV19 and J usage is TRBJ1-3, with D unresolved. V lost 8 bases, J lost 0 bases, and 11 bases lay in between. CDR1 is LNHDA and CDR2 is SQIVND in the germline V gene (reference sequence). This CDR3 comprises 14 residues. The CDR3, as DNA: TGTGCCAGTCGCGGACTTTACTCTGGAAACACCATATATTTT. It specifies CASRGLYSGNTIYF.

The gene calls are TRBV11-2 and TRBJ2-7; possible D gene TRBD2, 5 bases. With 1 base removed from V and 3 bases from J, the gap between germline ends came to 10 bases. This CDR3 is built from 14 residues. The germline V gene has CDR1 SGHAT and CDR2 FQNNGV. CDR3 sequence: CASSLGMDFYEQYF. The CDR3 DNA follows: TGTGCCAGCAGCTTAGGGATGGACTTCTACGAGCAGTACTTC.

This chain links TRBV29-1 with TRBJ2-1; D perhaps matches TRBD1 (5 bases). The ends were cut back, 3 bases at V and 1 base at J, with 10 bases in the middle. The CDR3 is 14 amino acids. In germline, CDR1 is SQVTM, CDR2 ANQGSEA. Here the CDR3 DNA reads TGCAGCGTTGAGGGTAAGGGGTCCTACAATGAGCAGTTCTTC. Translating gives CSVEGKGSYNEQFF.

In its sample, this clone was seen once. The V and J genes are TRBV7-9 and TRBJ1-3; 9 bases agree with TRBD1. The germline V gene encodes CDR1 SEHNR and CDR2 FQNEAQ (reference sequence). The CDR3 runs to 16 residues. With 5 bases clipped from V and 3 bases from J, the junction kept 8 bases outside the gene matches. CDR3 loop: CASSLSTGGLGNTIYF. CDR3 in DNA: TGTGCCAGCAGCCTCTCAACAGGGGGCCTTGGAAACACCATATATTTT.

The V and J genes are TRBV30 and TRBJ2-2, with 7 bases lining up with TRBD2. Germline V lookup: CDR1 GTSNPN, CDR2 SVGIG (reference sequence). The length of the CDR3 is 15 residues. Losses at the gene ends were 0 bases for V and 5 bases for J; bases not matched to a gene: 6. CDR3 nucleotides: TGTGCCTGGAGTGTACTGGCGGGAGAGACCGGGGAGCTGTTTTTT. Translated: CAWSVLAGETGELFF.

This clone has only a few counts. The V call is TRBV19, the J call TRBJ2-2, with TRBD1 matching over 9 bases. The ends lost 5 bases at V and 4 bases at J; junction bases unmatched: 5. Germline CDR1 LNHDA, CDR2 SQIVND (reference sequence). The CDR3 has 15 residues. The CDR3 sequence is CASSPETGGTGELFF. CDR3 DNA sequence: TGTGCCAGTAGTCCCGAGACAGGGGGCACCGGGGAGCTGTTTTTT.

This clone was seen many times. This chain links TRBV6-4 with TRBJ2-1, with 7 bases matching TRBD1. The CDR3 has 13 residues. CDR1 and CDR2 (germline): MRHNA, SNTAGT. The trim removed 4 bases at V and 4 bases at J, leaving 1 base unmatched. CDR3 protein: CASSVDRYNEQFF. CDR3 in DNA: TGTGCCAGCAGTGTGGACAGGTACAATGAGCAGTTCTTC.

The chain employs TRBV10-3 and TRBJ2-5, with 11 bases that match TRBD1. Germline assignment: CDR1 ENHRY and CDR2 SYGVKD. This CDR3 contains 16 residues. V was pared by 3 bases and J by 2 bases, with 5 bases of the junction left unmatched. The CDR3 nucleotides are TGTGCCATCAGTGAAGGGGGACAGGGGGGTCAAGAGACCCAGTACTTC. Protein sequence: CAISEGGQGGQETQYF.

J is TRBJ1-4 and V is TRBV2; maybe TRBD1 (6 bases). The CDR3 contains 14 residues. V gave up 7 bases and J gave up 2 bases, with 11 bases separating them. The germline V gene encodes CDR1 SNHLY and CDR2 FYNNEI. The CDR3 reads CASKVRGTNEKLFF. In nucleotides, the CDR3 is TGTGCCAGCAAGGTCAGGGGTACTAATGAAAAACTGTTTTTT. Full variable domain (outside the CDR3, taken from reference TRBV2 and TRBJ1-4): EPEVTQTPSHQVTQMGQEVILRCVPISNHLYFYWYRQILGQKVEFLVSFYNNEISEKSEIFDDQFSVERPDGSNFTLKIRSTKLEDSAMYFCASKVRGTNEKLFFGSGTQLSVL.

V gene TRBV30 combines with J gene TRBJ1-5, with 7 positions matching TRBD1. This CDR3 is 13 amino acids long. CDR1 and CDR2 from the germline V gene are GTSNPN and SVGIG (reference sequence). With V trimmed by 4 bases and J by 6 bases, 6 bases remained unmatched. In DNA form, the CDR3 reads TGTGCCTGGAATTTAGGGGGCGGTCAGCCCCAGCATTTT. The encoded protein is CAWNLGGGQPQHF.

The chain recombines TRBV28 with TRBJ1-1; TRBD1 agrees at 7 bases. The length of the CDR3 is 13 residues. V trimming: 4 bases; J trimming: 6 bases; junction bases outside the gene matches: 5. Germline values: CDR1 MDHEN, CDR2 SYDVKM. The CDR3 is CASSSLQGPEAFF. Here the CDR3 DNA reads TGTGCCAGCAGTTCCCTACAGGGGCCTGAAGCTTTCTTT.